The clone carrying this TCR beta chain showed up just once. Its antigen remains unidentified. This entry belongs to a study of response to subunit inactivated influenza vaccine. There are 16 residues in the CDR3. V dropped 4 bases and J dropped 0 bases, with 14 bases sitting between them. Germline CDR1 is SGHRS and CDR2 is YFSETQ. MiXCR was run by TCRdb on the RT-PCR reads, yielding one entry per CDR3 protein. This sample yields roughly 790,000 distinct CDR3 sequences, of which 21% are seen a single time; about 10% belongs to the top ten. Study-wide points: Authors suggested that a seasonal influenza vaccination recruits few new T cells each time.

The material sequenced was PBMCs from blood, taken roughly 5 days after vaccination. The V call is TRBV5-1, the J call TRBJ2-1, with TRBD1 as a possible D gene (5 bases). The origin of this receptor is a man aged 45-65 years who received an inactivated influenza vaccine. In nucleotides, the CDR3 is TGCGCCAGCAGCCCCGAAGGACACAGCTCCTACAATGAGCAGTTCTTC. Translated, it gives CASSPEGHSSYNEQFF.